Below are 25 T cell receptor beta chains sequenced from a single sample in a study of spatial heterogeneity in lung cancer (dated by TCRdb to between 2019 and 2020). Broader findings and caveats from the paper: The tumor nonsynonymous mutation count correlated with the number of expanded alpha and beta TCRs within the tumor.

Their antigens remain unidentified. The time point label, read with the paper, signifies: sample taken at primary tumor resection. The library was prepared using 5' RACE. The run used a NextSeq 500. Clones were called with MiXCR by TCRdb after fastp trimmed the public reads at Q25, and only in-frame beta chains were retained. One record per CDR3 amino acid sequence lists the most common genes and DNA. In this sample the table shows around 12,000 distinct CDR3 sequences, 5.6% of which occur a single time. The leading ten clones occupy more than 9.5% of the sample. Sequences were derived from lung tumor tissue, sampled at surgery. These receptors were obtained from a female donor with early-stage non-small cell lung cancer.

About this clonotype: Within a library made for alpha chains, this beta chain is off target, and its count is uninformative. This chain uses TRBV7-3 with TRBJ2-2, with a possible D match to TRBD1 (6 bases). The germline V and J ends were trimmed by 1 base and 4 bases, with 16 bases remaining between them. Germline values: CDR1 SGHTA, CDR2 FQGTGA. The CDR3 is 17 residues long. The CDR3 loop is CASSLRGTQISTGELFF. CDR3 sequence (DNA): TGTGCCAGCAGCTTAAGAGGGACACAAATCAGCACCGGGGAGCTGTTTTTT.

This clonotype was observed at least ten times. Since it is a stray read in a library aimed at alpha chains, this beta chain has a size that is not meaningful. This chain joins TRBV4-2 and TRBJ2-1, with D possibly matching TRBD2 (6 bases). The CDR3 has 16 amino acids. Trimming stripped 0 bases from V and 4 bases from J, with 13 bases between. CDR1 is LGHNA and CDR2 is YNFKEQ in the germline V gene. In nucleotides, the CDR3 is TGTGCCAGCAGCCAAGATTGGGACCGGGGGTACAATGAGCAGTTCTTC. This translates into CASSQDWDRGYNEQFF.

This clonotype was observed at least ten times. This beta chain was picked up by a library intended for alpha chains and is off target, so its count carries little meaning. The chain has TRBV7-8 and TRBJ2-1, with D possibly being TRBD1 (6 bases). V was trimmed by 3 bases and J by 8 bases, leaving 17 bases between them. The germline V gene encodes CDR1 SGHVS and CDR2 FQNEAQ. CDR3 length: 15 amino acids. The CDR3 DNA reads TGTGCCAGCAGCTTTGGGACATTTAGGTTGGATGAGCAGTTCTTC. It is translated as CASSFGTFRLDEQFF.

This clonotype appeared a few times. This beta chain is an unintended read in a library built for alpha chains; its size means little. V gene TRBV9 combines with J gene TRBJ1-5; D remains unclear. The ends were cut back, 0 bases at V and 2 bases at J, with 9 bases in the middle. The CDR3 sequence is 15 residues long. The germline gives CDR1 SGDLS, CDR2 YYNGEE. The CDR3 DNA is TGTGCCAGCAGCGTAGGGTTTATGGGCAATCAGCCCCAGCATTTT. Its protein product is CASSVGFMGNQPQHF.

This clonotype has a count of ten or more. This beta chain represents an off-target read in a library built for alpha chains; its size is of limited meaning. This chain connects TRBV5-1 to TRBJ1-2, with D unresolved. Germline V lookup: CDR1 SGHRS, CDR2 YFSETQ. The CDR3 totals 16 residues. The germline V and J ends were trimmed by 0 bases and 4 bases, with 16 bases remaining between them. CDR3 protein: CASSLGGGGISYGYTF. The CDR3 coding sequence is TGCGCCAGCAGCTTGGGCGGAGGAGGGATTTCCTATGGCTACACCTTC.

This clonotype was picked up many times. Since the library was made to target alpha chains, this beta chain is a stray read and its abundance is not meaningful. V gene TRBV12-3 or TRBV12-4 combines with J gene TRBJ1-5; tentatively, D is TRBD1 (5 bases). CDR3 length: 19 residues. V dropped 5 bases and J dropped 0 bases, with 23 bases sitting between them. The CDR3 DNA reads TGTGCCAGCAGTCCTAACCCGGGGACCGCGGTCTATAGCAATCAGCCCCAGCATTTT. Its translation: CASSPNPGTAVYSNQPQHF.

The table lists this clonotype with many counts. This beta chain is a stray sequence in a library constructed for alpha chains; its clone size is not meaningful. The chain links TRBV7-9 to TRBJ1-2, with D possibly matching TRBD1 (6 bases). Germline CDR1 reads SEHNR; CDR2 reads FQNEAQ (reference sequence). The CDR3 sequence is 15 residues long. Trimming pared 3 bases from V and 4 bases from J, leaving 15 bases between. In DNA form, the CDR3 reads TGTGCCAGCAGCTTGACGGGGGGCTTGGGCTATGGCTACACCTTC. Translating it yields CASSLTGGLGYGYTF.

The sample holds many counts of this clonotype. The size of this beta chain means little, since it is a stray read in a library made for alpha chains. The V and J genes are TRBV20-1 and TRBJ2-7; D call uncertain. The germline V gene has CDR1 DFQATT and CDR2 SNEGSKA (reference sequence). V was clipped by 3 bases and J by 4 bases, with 10 bases between them. CDR3 size: 12 residues. The CDR3 nucleotides are TGCAGTGCTAGCTACCGTCCGTACGAGCAGTACTTC. It is translated as CSASYRPYEQYF.

Concerning this clonotype: This beta chain slipped into a library made for alpha chains as a stray read, so its size is not meaningful. V usage is TRBV30 and J usage is TRBJ1-2; unclear D gene. CDR1 and CDR2 (germline): GTSNPN, SVGIG (reference sequence). V gave up 7 bases and J gave up 2 bases, with 14 bases separating them. This CDR3 has 13 amino acids. The DNA for the CDR3 is TGTGCCTCCCTCAGCCGCTGGAACTATGGCTACACCTTC. It is translated as CASLSRWNYGYTF.

In its sample, this clonotype ranks as medium-sized. The junction departs from germline at one end; a sequencing error may be responsible. In a library made to pick up alpha chains, this beta chain is a stray read with a size that means little. The chain links TRBV5-1 to TRBJ2-5; D remains unclear. The V gene's germline CDR1 is SGHRS and CDR2 YFSETQ. The CDR3 is 14 amino acids. In DNA, the CDR3 is TGCGCCAGCAACCCAAGACGGACCCAAGGGACCCAGTACTTC. This codes for CASNPRRTQGTQYF.

Ten or more counts support this clonotype. This beta chain lies outside the target of a library built for alpha chains; its clone size means little. V and J are TRBV2 and TRBJ2-3; TRBD1 matches 7 bases. Trimming removed 5 bases from V and 0 bases from J; junction bases left unmatched: 2. This CDR3 contains 14 residues. Germline CDR1 is SNHLY and CDR2 is FYNNEI. The CDR3 loop is CASSQGVSTDTQYF. CDR3 bases: TGTGCCAGCAGTCAGGGGGTTAGCACAGATACGCAGTATTTT.

This clonotype was counted at least ten times. This beta chain is a stray sequence in a library constructed for alpha chains; its clone size is not meaningful. The CDR3 nucleotides read TGTGCCAGCTCACCCGGACAAACCTCTGGAAACACCATATATTTT. Protein product: CASSPGQTSGNTIYF. The rearrangement uses TRBV18 and TRBJ1-3; possibly TRBD1 for D (5 bases). CDR1 and CDR2 (germline): KGHSH, LQKENI. V gave up 3 bases and J gave up 0 bases, with 9 bases separating them. The CDR3 contains 15 residues.

This clonotype was recorded at least ten times. The library was built for alpha chains, so this beta chain is an off-target read and its size means little. The rearrangement uses TRBV7-9 and TRBJ2-2; D may be TRBD1 (6 bases). CDR3 size: 14 residues. V lost 8 bases to trimming and J lost 0 bases, with 10 bases between them. Germline V CDR1 and CDR2: SEHNR, FQNEAQ (reference sequence). Written as DNA, the CDR3 is TGTGCCAGCCAGAGGGGGTCGAACACCGGGGAGCTGTTTTTT. Amino acids: CASQRGSNTGELFF.

This clonotype was picked up many times. Found in a library prepared for alpha chains, this beta chain is an off-target read, and its abundance has little meaning. This chain connects TRBV12-3 or TRBV12-4 to TRBJ2-1; D is ambiguous. V gave up 2 bases and J gave up 6 bases, with 5 bases separating them. The CDR3 totals 12 residues. The CDR3 reads CASSLSFNEQFF. The CDR3 nucleotides read TGTGCCAGCAGTTTATCTTTCAATGAGCAGTTCTTC.

A single count supports this clonotype. For a library built for alpha chains, this beta chain is a stray read; little rests on its size. The gene calls are TRBV10-3 and TRBJ2-7; D call uncertain. The CDR3 loop spans 15 amino acids. V lost 4 bases, J lost 3 bases, and 16 bases lay in between. Germline loops: CDR1 ENHRY, CDR2 SYGVKD. The CDR3 sequence is CAISVQSASNYEQYF. The CDR3 region has the DNA TGTGCCATCAGTGTCCAAAGCGCGAGTAACTACGAGCAGTACTTC.

This clonotype was counted ten times or more. Being off target in a library aimed at alpha chains, this beta chain has a size of little meaning. J is TRBJ1-6 and V is TRBV12-3 or TRBV12-4; no reliable D call. There are 13 residues in the CDR3. V was trimmed by 8 bases and J by 7 bases, leaving 12 bases between them. The chain's CDR3 is CASRIQFNSPLHF. CDR3 DNA: TGTGCCAGCCGTATCCAATTCAATTCACCCCTCCACTTT.

This clonotype is medium-sized by share. Within a library made for alpha chains, this beta chain is off target, and its count is uninformative. This rearrangement joins TRBV29-1 to TRBJ1-5; D is uncertain. The CDR3 extends over 12 amino acids. Trimming shortened V by 1 base and J by 3 bases, and 4 bases separated the two germline ends. Looked up from germline, CDR1 is SQVTM and CDR2 is ANQGSEA. CDR3 residues: CSVEVDNQPQHF. The CDR3 DNA follows: TGCAGCGTTGAAGTGGACAATCAGCCCCAGCATTTT.

This clonotype has a count of ten or more. Because the library targeted alpha chains, this beta chain is an off-target read whose size means little. The V call is TRBV12-3 or TRBV12-4, the J call TRBJ2-5, with D possibly TRBD1 on 6 matching bases. The CDR3 totals 15 residues. V lost 2 bases, J lost 2 bases, and 12 bases lay in between. CDR3 region: CASSLSRGRQETQYF. The CDR3 DNA reads TGTGCCAGCAGTTTAAGCAGGGGTCGTCAAGAGACCCAGTACTTC.

In its sample, this clonotype was seen many times. Compared with germline, one end of the junction differs, possibly owing to a read error. This beta chain lies outside the target of a library built for alpha chains; its clone size means little. For the CDR3, the DNA is TGTGCCAGCTCCCCACCCCGGGGCGTCTCAGGAAACACCATATATTTT. It encodes CASSPPRGVSGNTIYF. The rearrangement joins TRBV18 to TRBJ1-3; D is possibly TRBD1 (5 bases). Germline V gene lookup returns CDR1 KGHSH and CDR2 LQKENI. The CDR3 totals 16 residues.

This clonotype was counted many times. Since it is a stray read in a library aimed at alpha chains, this beta chain has a size that is not meaningful. The chain is built from TRBV5-4 and TRBJ1-2, with D perhaps matching TRBD1 (5 bases). Trimming stripped 4 bases from V and 3 bases from J, with 13 bases between. The CDR3 is 14 residues long. The germline gives CDR1 SGHNT, CDR2 YYREEE (reference sequence). The CDR3 coding sequence is TGTGCCAGCAGCCGAGCCAGGGTGGACTATGGCTACACCTTC. Protein sequence: CASSRARVDYGYTF.

Ten or more counts support this clonotype. Being off target in a library aimed at alpha chains, this beta chain has a size of little meaning. The V call is TRBV6-2 or TRBV6-3, the J call TRBJ1-1; 7 bases map to TRBD1. Germline lookup yields CDR1 MNHEY and CDR2 SVGEGT. With 5 bases clipped from V and 9 bases from J, the junction kept 3 bases outside the gene matches. The CDR3 loop spans 11 amino acids. The CDR3 spells CASSRDSKAFF. DNA for the CDR3: TGTGCCAGCAGTCGGGACAGCAAAGCTTTCTTT.

By sample share, this clonotype is medium-sized. This beta chain is off target for a library built for alpha chains, so its abundance means little. The chain recombines TRBV11-2 with TRBJ2-5; perhaps TRBD1 as D (6 bases). From germline, CDR1 is SGHAT and CDR2 FQNNGV. The CDR3 spans 15 residues. V was cut by 1 base and J by 4 bases, with 13 bases left in between. For the CDR3, the DNA is TGTGCCAGCAGCTTAGCTGGGGGCAAGAGAGAGACCCAGTACTTC. Its protein product is CASSLAGGKRETQYF.

This clonotype appeared many times. This beta chain appears as a stray read in a library generated for alpha chains; its size is not informative. The rearrangement joins TRBV6-5 to TRBJ2-1; D not certain. The CDR3 has 14 residues. V was shortened by 1 base and J by 6 bases, with 10 bases between the two germline ends. Germline V gives CDR1 MNHEY, CDR2 SVGAGI. CDR3 amino acids: CASSYYSLGNEQFF. CDR3 DNA: TGTGCCAGCAGTTACTATTCCCTAGGCAATGAGCAGTTCTTC.

This clonotype is deemed medium-sized. The library was designed around alpha chains, so this beta chain is a stray read whose abundance carries little weight. V gene TRBV5-5 combines with J gene TRBJ1-2; D is unclear. The CDR3 covers 16 residues. Germline V gene lookup returns CDR1 SGHKS and CDR2 YYEKEE (reference sequence). Trimming left V 6 bases short and J 4 bases short, with 22 bases between. The CDR3 sequence: CASKARGRTESYGYTF. In DNA, the CDR3 is TGTGCCAGCAAGGCCCGGGGTAGGACGGAAAGCTATGGCTACACCTTC.

This clonotype was picked up many times. This beta chain came through as a stray read in a library set up for alpha chains, and its size says little. J is TRBJ2-7 and V is TRBV27, with D hard to call. This CDR3 has 13 residues. In germline, CDR1 is MNHEY, CDR2 SMNVEV (reference sequence). V lost 3 bases and J lost 2, with 8 bases in between. In DNA form, the CDR3 reads TGTGCCAGCAGTTTCAACGGGCCCTACGAGCAGTACTTC. Its translation: CASSFNGPYEQYF.